This is a list of T cell receptor beta chains from one sample in a study of T-cell memory formation after mild COVID-19. TCRdb reprocessed the 5' RACE reads with MiXCR, giving one entry per CDR3 protein. The sample has under 300,000 distinct CDR3 sequences, approximately 10% seen once. Material: PBMCs or a T cell subset sorted from them (not recorded which). These receptors were collected from a man aged 18 to 30 who had mild COVID-19 (a few samples of this study predate the infection). Cell type and time point are not known. CDR3s include the opening cysteine and the closing phenylalanine or tryptophan. A D gene is named only where the DNA matches it firmly. Clone size is stated in some rows and not others, as once, few, many or a class when expanded.

clone size: -; V gene: TRBV29-1; J gene: TRBJ1-2; D gene: TRBD1; CDR3 protein: CSVEGDSHGYTF; CDR3 DNA: TGCAGCGTTGAAGGGGACAGCCATGGCTACACCTTC
clone size: -; V gene: TRBV29-1; J gene: TRBJ2-3; D gene: TRBD1; CDR3 protein: CSVDGTGGDTQYF; CDR3 DNA: TGCAGCGTTGACGGGACAGGCGGAGATACGCAGTATTTT
clone size: -; V gene: TRBV7-3; J gene: TRBJ2-3; D gene: -; CDR3 protein: CASSLNGGVGTDTQYF; CDR3 DNA: TGTGCCAGCAGCTTAAATGGCGGGGTAGGCACAGATACGCAGTATTTT
clone size: -; V gene: TRBV20-1; J gene: TRBJ2-3; D gene: TRBD1; CDR3 protein: CSAKNPGQGSDTQYF; CDR3 DNA: TGCAGTGCTAAAAACCCAGGACAGGGGTCAGATACGCAGTATTTT
clone size: -; V gene: TRBV5-1; J gene: TRBJ2-6; D gene: -; CDR3 protein: CASSPGPVVGNSGANVLTF; CDR3 DNA: TGCGCCAGCAGCCCCGGACCCGTGGTTGGGAACTCTGGGGCCAACGTCCTGACTTTC
clone size: many; V gene: TRBV4-3; J gene: TRBJ2-4; D gene: -; CDR3 protein: CASSPDSHYDAKNIQYF; CDR3 DNA: TGCGCCAGCAGCCCCGACAGCCATTATGACGCCAAAAACATTCAGTACTTC
clone size: few; V gene: TRBV7-2; J gene: TRBJ2-3; D gene: -; CDR3 protein: CASSPESGQDTQYF; CDR3 DNA: TGTGCCAGCAGCCCAGAGTCGGGGCAGGATACGCAGTATTTT
clone size: few; V gene: TRBV18; J gene: TRBJ1-2; D gene: TRBD1; CDR3 protein: CATGANYGYTF; CDR3 DNA: TGTGCTACAGGGGCTAACTATGGCTACACCTTC
clone size: few; V gene: TRBV7-2; J gene: TRBJ1-4; D gene: -; CDR3 protein: CASSSRVGGEKLFF; CDR3 DNA: TGTGCCAGCAGCTCCAGGGTCGGGGGGGAAAAACTGTTTTTT
clone size: -; V gene: TRBV12-5; J gene: TRBJ2-5; D gene: TRBD2; CDR3 protein: CASGSSGQETQYF; CDR3 DNA: TGTGCTAGTGGTTCTAGCGGGCAAGAGACCCAGTACTTC
clone size: few; V gene: TRBV20-1; J gene: TRBJ2-3; D gene: -; CDR3 protein: CSARVPPGTPDPDTQYF; CDR3 DNA: TGCAGTGCTAGAGTCCCACCCGGTACCCCCGACCCAGATACGCAGTATTTT
clone size: few; V gene: TRBV7-2; J gene: TRBJ2-5; D gene: TRBD1; CDR3 protein: CASSRRTGGETQYF; CDR3 DNA: TGTGCCAGCAGCCGAAGGACAGGGGGCGAGACCCAGTACTTC
clone size: many; V gene: TRBV10-2; J gene: TRBJ2-1; D gene: TRBD2; CDR3 protein: CASRNSGGASWEQFF; CDR3 DNA: TGCGCCAGCAGGAATAGCGGGGGGGCATCATGGGAGCAGTTCTTC
clone size: few; V gene: TRBV5-1; J gene: TRBJ1-6; D gene: -; CDR3 protein: CASSLDRENSPLHF; CDR3 DNA: TGCGCCAGCAGCTTGGACAGGGAGAATTCACCCCTCCACTTT
clone size: few; V gene: TRBV6-5; J gene: TRBJ2-3; D gene: -; CDR3 protein: CASSQPSTDTQYF; CDR3 DNA: TGTGCCAGCAGTCAGCCTTCCACAGATACGCAGTATTTT
clone size: few; V gene: TRBV18; J gene: TRBJ2-7; D gene: -; CDR3 protein: CASSPPSRAYEQYF; CDR3 DNA: TGTGCCAGCTCACCACCGAGCAGGGCCTACGAGCAGTACTTC
clone size: many; V gene: TRBV19; J gene: TRBJ2-1; D gene: -; CDR3 protein: CASSIRAWGSSYNEQFF; CDR3 DNA: TGTGCCAGTAGTATACGAGCTTGGGGGAGCTCCTACAATGAGCAGTTCTTC
clone size: many; V gene: TRBV5-1; J gene: TRBJ2-5; D gene: TRBD1; CDR3 protein: CASKESTGIIETQYF; CDR3 DNA: TGCGCCAGCAAAGAGTCGACAGGGATAATCGAGACCCAGTACTTC
clone size: -; V gene: TRBV12-3/TRBV12-4; J gene: TRBJ1-3; D gene: -; CDR3 protein: CASSPMGLAGNTIYF; CDR3 DNA: TGTGCCAGCAGCCCTATGGGGTTAGCTGGAAACACCATATATTTT
clone size: -; V gene: TRBV4-1; J gene: TRBJ2-1; D gene: TRBD2; CDR3 protein: CASSPTSGGTDEQFF; CDR3 DNA: TGCGCCAGCAGTCCGACTAGCGGGGGGACGGATGAGCAGTTCTTC